This is a list of T cell receptor beta chains from one sample in a study of siplizumab effects on memory and regulatory T cells. Clones were sequenced by immunoSEQ multiplex PCR, and TCRdb holds only the in-frame ones, with some missing. The sample lists roughly 60,000 clones, approximately 95% seen once, with approximately 38% in the top ten. The sequencing input was CD8+ T cells sorted from blood. The receptor source for this set is a human donor in good health. The CDR3 runs from the conserved cysteine through the conserved F or W. D genes are given only for firm matches. Part of the rows lack a size; the others show once, few, many or a class for expanded clones.

clone size	D gene	V gene	J gene	CDR3 protein	CDR3 DNA
-	-	TRBV14	TRBJ2-2	CASSQVQGTGELFF	TGTGCCAGCAGCCAAGTTCAGGGCACCGGGGAGCTGTTTTTT
few	-	TRBV13	TRBJ2-1	CASSFRNEQFF	TGTGCCAGCAGCTTCCGAAATGAGCAGTTCTTC
-	-	TRBV19	TRBJ1-2	CASSWGSPNYGYTF	TGTGCCAGTAGTTGGGGCTCTCCTAACTATGGCTACACCTTC
-	-	TRBV27	TRBJ2-7	CASSIGVSYEQYF	TGTGCCAGCAGCATAGGAGTCTCCTACGAGCAGTACTTC
once	TRBD1	TRBV9	TRBJ1-5	CASSAGQGKAQPQHF	TGTGCCAGCAGCGCAGGACAGGGGAAGGCTCAGCCCCAGCATTTT
-	TRBD2	TRBV4-2	TRBJ2-1	CASSQEQGLADNEQFF	TGTGCCAGCAGCCAAGAGCAAGGACTAGCGGACAATGAGCAGTTCTTC
-	TRBD2	TRBV7-7	TRBJ2-3	CASSSQLAGATDTQYF	TGTGCTAGCAGCTCCCAACTAGCGGGAGCCACAGATACGCAGTATTTT
-	-	TRBV20-1	TRBJ2-7	CSARDGSSSYF	TGCAGTGCTAGAGATGGAAGCTCCTCGTACTTC
-	TRBD2	TRBV29-1	TRBJ2-7	CSVIRTSRRTYEQYF	TGCAGCGTGATAAGGACTAGCAGGAGGACCTACGAGCAGTACTTC
-	-	TRBV2	TRBJ2-7	CASSDPGTYEQYF	TGTGCCAGCAGTGACCCGGGGACCTACGAGCAGTACTTC
-	TRBD2	TRBV5-6	TRBJ2-2	CASSPIAGLNTGELFF	TGTGCCAGCAGCCCAATAGCGGGATTGAACACCGGGGAGCTGTTTTTT
-	TRBD2	TRBV2	TRBJ2-7	CASSGAFGGVGSYEQYF	TGTGCCAGCAGTGGGGCTTTTGGGGGGGTCGGCTCCTACGAGCAGTACTTC
-	-	TRBV2	TRBJ2-7	CASTLDLQGEQYF	TGTGCCAGCACACTCGACCTACAGGGTGAGCAGTACTTC
once	TRBD1	TRBV6-5	TRBJ1-5	CASRGQINQPQHF	TGTGCCAGCAGGGGACAGATTAATCAGCCCCAGCATTTT
-	-	TRBV4-3	TRBJ2-3	CASSQGGITDTQYF	TGCGCCAGCAGCCAAGGAGGGATCACAGATACGCAGTATTTT
-	-	TRBV5-1	TRBJ2-5	CASSRADPYQETQYF	TGCGCCAGCTCTCGAGCGGACCCGTACCAAGAGACCCAGTACTTC
-	TRBD1	TRBV29-1	TRBJ1-3	CSVDTGDSGNTIYF	TGCAGCGTAGATACAGGGGACTCTGGAAACACCATATATTTT
-	TRBD1	TRBV7-2	TRBJ2-2	CASGQGDTGELFF	TGTGCCAGCGGACAGGGAGACACCGGGGAGCTGTTTTTT
once	TRBD1	TRBV25-1	TRBJ1-1	CASSGQGRNTEAFF	TGTGCCAGCAGTGGACAGGGGCGCAACACTGAAGCTTTCTTT
-	-	TRBV18	TRBJ2-3	CASSPPGDTQYF	TGTGCCAGCTCACCACCCGGAGATACGCAGTATTTT
-	-	TRBV30	TRBJ1-2	CAWMPAANYGYTF	TGTGCCTGGATGCCAGCCGCTAACTATGGCTACACCTTC
-	TRBD2	TRBV4-1	TRBJ2-5	CASSQSLLGALAGKKAQETQYF	TGCGCCAGCAGCCAAAGCCTCCTCGGTGCTCTAGCGGGAAAGAAGGCCCAAGAGACCCAGTACTTC
-	-	TRBV9	TRBJ2-7	CASSSSLGTPSGEQYF	TGTGCCAGCAGCTCCTCCCTCGGGACGCCCTCGGGGGAGCAGTACTTC
-	TRBD2	TRBV23-1	TRBJ2-2	CASSQLAGDTGELFF	TGCGCCAGCAGTCAGCTAGCGGGGGACACCGGGGAGCTGTTTTTT
-	TRBD1	TRBV7-6	TRBJ2-7	CASSPGQSYEQYF	TGTGCCAGCAGCCCGGGACAGTCCTACGAGCAGTACTTC
few	-	TRBV9	TRBJ2-1	CASSDEKENEQFF	TGTGCCAGCAGCGATGAGAAAGAAAATGAGCAGTTCTTC
-	-	TRBV5-1	TRBJ1-3	CASSLESSGNTIYF	TGCGCCAGCAGCTTGGAGAGCTCTGGAAACACCATATATTTT